Shown below are 17 T cell receptor beta chains from a single sample sequenced in a study of early T cells in non-severe SARS-CoV-2 infection. One entry per CDR3 protein, called by TCRdb with MiXCR from the 5' RACE reads. The sample contains about 27,000 distinct CDR3 sequences, about 2.7% of which appear only once. Sequenced material: whole blood. These receptor sequences come from an adult who was a healthcare worker with PCR-confirmed SARS-CoV-2 infection or an uninfected control (not recorded which).

This clonotype was recorded many times. The chain links TRBV20-1 to TRBJ2-7; the match to TRBD1 covers 8 bases. The trim removed 2 bases at V and 7 bases at J, leaving 4 bases unmatched. From germline, CDR1 is DFQATT and CDR2 SNEGSKA (reference sequence). This CDR3 has 12 residues. The CDR3: CSARQGASEQYV. Written as DNA, the CDR3 is TGCAGTGCTAGACAGGGGGCGAGTGAGCAGTACGTC.

This clonotype was counted ten times or more. This chain joins TRBV18 and TRBJ2-2, with D possibly matching TRBD2 (6 bases). CDR3 length: 15 residues. The germline V gene has CDR1 KGHSH and CDR2 LQKENI. Trimming took 4 bases from V and 6 from J, leaving 15 bases between them. CDR3: CASSLTSLLSGELFF. Here the CDR3 DNA reads TGTGCCAGCTCACTCACTAGCCTTTTGTCCGGGGAGCTGTTTTTT.

This clonotype has a count of ten or more. This chain links TRBV10-2 with TRBJ2-3, with 9 bases aligning to TRBD2. The CDR3 totals 18 residues. With 0 bases clipped from V and 3 bases from J, the junction kept 10 bases outside the gene matches. Per the germline V gene, CDR1 is WSHSY and CDR2 is SAAADI. CDR3: CASSESWLTSGFTDTQYF. CDR3 sequence (DNA): TGCGCCAGCAGTGAGTCTTGGTTGACTAGCGGATTTACAGATACGCAGTATTTT.

The table lists this clonotype with many counts. V and J are TRBV12-3 or TRBV12-4 and TRBJ2-6, with D unresolved. This CDR3 is built from 17 residues. V dropped 0 bases and J dropped 2 bases, with 11 bases sitting between them. The DNA of the CDR3 is TGTGCCAGCAGTTTAGCGGATTGGAGAACTGGGGCCAACGTCCTGACTTTC. The encoded protein is CASSLADWRTGANVLTF.

This chain joins TRBV5-1 and TRBJ2-5; no firm D call. Germline values: CDR1 SGHRS, CDR2 YFSETQ. The CDR3 spans 13 residues. V lost 4 bases, J lost 1 base, and 8 bases lay in between. The CDR3 spells CASSPGIQETQYF. The CDR3 DNA reads TGCGCCAGCAGCCCTGGAATCCAAGAGACCCAGTACTTC.

This clonotype was observed at least ten times. This rearrangement joins TRBV5-6 to TRBJ2-5, with TRBD2 identical over 7 bases. This CDR3 is built from 14 residues. V was pared by 4 bases and J by 3 bases, with 6 bases of the junction left unmatched. CDR1 and CDR2 from the germline V gene are SGHDT and YYEEEE. This CDR3 is CASSTRGSEETQYF. DNA of the CDR3: TGTGCCAGCAGCACGCGGGGGTCAGAAGAGACCCAGTACTTC.

This chain connects TRBV7-9 to TRBJ1-3; no reliable D call. The CDR3 consists of 15 residues. V lost 6 bases, J lost 0 bases, and 12 bases lay in between. Looked up from germline, CDR1 is SEHNR and CDR2 is FQNEAQ (reference sequence). The CDR3 nucleotides read TGTGCCAGCAGTAAAACGGGGAGCTCTGGAAACACCATATATTTT. This codes for CASSKTGSSGNTIYF.

This clonotype has ten or more counts. This sequence joins TRBV7-9 and TRBJ2-2, with TRBD2 identical over 11 bases. CDR1 SEHNR and CDR2 FQNEAQ come from the germline V gene (reference sequence). The CDR3 covers 15 residues. Trimming cost V 8 bases and J 0 bases; bases outside gene matches: 2. CDR3 DNA sequence: TGTGCCAGCTTGGGACTAGCGGCGAACACCGGGGAGCTGTTTTTT. As protein: CASLGLAANTGELFF.

This clonotype was seen at least ten times. This rearrangement joins TRBV7-2 to TRBJ2-1, with D perhaps being TRBD1 or TRBD2 (6 bases each). The CDR3 contains 14 residues. V lost 4 bases and J 9 bases, leaving 16 bases between the germline ends. The germline V gene has CDR1 SGHTA and CDR2 FQGNSA. The CDR3 bases are TGTGCCAGCAGCTCAGGGGCGCGGGGTAGTGAGCAGTTCTTC. It codes for CASSSGARGSEQFF. The full variable domain, completed using reference TRBV7-2 and TRBJ2-1, is GAGVSQSPSNKVTEKGKDVELRCDPISGHTALYWYRQSLGQGLEFLIYFQGNSAPDKSGLPSDRFSAERTGGSVSTLTIQRTQQEDSAVYLCASSSGARGSEQFFGPGTRLTVL.

This clonotype came up many times. This chain uses TRBV20-1 with TRBJ2-5; 10 bases are a match to TRBD2. The CDR3 runs to 14 residues. Germline values: CDR1 DFQATT, CDR2 SNEGSKA (reference sequence). Trimming removed 4 bases from V and 1 base from J; junction bases left unmatched: 3. As DNA, the CDR3 is TGCAGTGCTAAGCGGGGGGGCGGCCAAGAGACCCAGTACTTC. It codes for CSAKRGGGQETQYF.

This clonotype was seen many times. The chain joins TRBV20-1 to TRBJ1-1; D perhaps matches TRBD1 (5 bases). V lost 2 bases to trimming and J lost 1 base, with 8 bases between them. The CDR3 has 13 amino acids. Germline assignment: CDR1 DFQATT and CDR2 SNEGSKA (reference sequence). CDR3 nucleotide sequence: TGCAGTGCTAGACAAGGACAGAACACTGAAGCTTTCTTT. Its translation is CSARQGQNTEAFF.

This clonotype was seen ten or more times. The chain uses TRBV5-4 and TRBJ1-2, with 9 positions matching TRBD1. The CDR3 has 15 amino acids. CDR1 and CDR2 (germline): SGHNT, YYREEE (reference sequence). J was trimmed by 3 bases and V by 5 bases; bases with no gene match: 8. The CDR3 coding sequence is TGTGCCAGCAGGTCCGGGACAGGGTCACACTATGGCTACACCTTC. Translated: CASRSGTGSHYGYTF.

This clonotype is judged medium-sized. The rearrangement joins TRBV9 to TRBJ2-3; tentative D call: TRBD1 (6 bases). Germline V gene data show CDR1 as SGDLS and CDR2 as YYNGEE. The ends were cut back, 3 bases at V and 4 bases at J, with 6 bases in the middle. The length of the CDR3 is 12 residues. Here the CDR3 DNA reads TGTGCCAGCAGCGACAGGGCAGATACGCAGTATTTT. Translation gives CASSDRADTQYF.

Many counts were recorded for this clonotype. The rearrangement uses TRBV7-8 and TRBJ2-5; D is undetermined. Germline-derived CDR1 and CDR2 are SGHVS and FQNEAQ. The CDR3 contains 14 residues. V was shortened by 5 bases and J by 4 bases, with 14 bases between the two germline ends. The CDR3 loop reads CASSRRTALETQYF. CDR3 coding DNA: TGTGCCAGCAGCCGAAGGACGGCTCTAGAGACCCAGTACTTC.

At least ten counts were recorded for this clonotype. The genes are TRBV12-5 and TRBJ1-5; D gene uncertain. The CDR3 sequence is 15 residues long. Trimming took 2 bases from V and 3 from J, leaving 11 bases between them. CDR1 is LGHNT and CDR2 is FRNRAP in the germline V gene. CDR3 sequence (DNA): TGTGCTAGTGGTTTGACCGGGGTTTCCAATCAGCCCCAGCATTTT. Amino acid sequence: CASGLTGVSNQPQHF.

This clonotype was counted between two and nine times. The chain recombines TRBV3-1 with TRBJ2-5; 12 bases fit TRBD2. Germline lookup yields CDR1 LGHDT and CDR2 YNNKEL (reference sequence). Trimming took 6 bases from V and 2 from J; bases not matched to a gene: 7. This CDR3 spans 16 amino acids. The CDR3 spells CASRSTSGGQQETQYF. CDR3 DNA sequence: TGTGCCAGCAGATCTACTAGCGGGGGGCAGCAAGAGACCCAGTACTTC.

This clonotype was counted at least ten times. The chain has TRBV6-2 or TRBV6-3 and TRBJ1-5; perhaps TRBD1 as D (5 bases). The CDR3 contains 14 residues. The germline gives CDR1 MNHEY, CDR2 SVGEGT. V was pared by 10 bases and J by 0 bases, with 13 bases between. The CDR3 coding sequence is TGTGCCACCGACGACAGATATAGCAATCAGCCCCAGCATTTT. This sequence encodes CATDDRYSNQPQHF.